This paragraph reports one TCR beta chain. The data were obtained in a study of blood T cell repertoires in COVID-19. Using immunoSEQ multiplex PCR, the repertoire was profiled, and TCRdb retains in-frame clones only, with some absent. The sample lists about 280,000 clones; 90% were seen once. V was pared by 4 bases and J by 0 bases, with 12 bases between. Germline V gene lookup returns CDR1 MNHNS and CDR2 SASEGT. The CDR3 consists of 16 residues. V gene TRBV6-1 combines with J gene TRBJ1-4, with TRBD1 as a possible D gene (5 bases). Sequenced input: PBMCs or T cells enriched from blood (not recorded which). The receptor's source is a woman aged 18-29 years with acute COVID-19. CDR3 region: CASSVRGLATNEKLFF. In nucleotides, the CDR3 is TGTGCCAGCAGTGTTCGGGGGTTGGCAACTAATGAAAAACTGTTTTTT.